What follows are 15 T cell receptor beta chains derived from one specimen sequenced in a study of cytomegalovirus exposure and HLA in healthy donors. The study ran its PCR with 60 Vbeta and 13 Jbeta primers. Profiling relied on immunoSEQ multiplex PCR, and the TCRdb table lists in-frame clones only, not all of them. The table shows some 150,000 clones, with roughly three quarters occurring only once. The sample comprised PBMCs. The receptor set was obtained from a male donor in good health and CMV-seronegative.

This chain connects TRBV4-2 to TRBJ2-7; 9 bases are shared with TRBD1. The CDR3 runs 16 residues. Trimming cost V 1 base and J 4 bases; bases outside gene matches: 8. Germline CDR1 is LGHNA and CDR2 is YNFKEQ. In DNA form, the CDR3 reads TGTGCCAGCAGCCAAGTGGAACAGGGGGCTGGGTACGAGCAGTACTTC. This codes for CASSQVEQGAGYEQYF.

V and J are TRBV19 and TRBJ2-2, with D unresolved. V lost 1 base and J 2 bases, leaving 8 bases between the germline ends. The CDR3 consists of 15 residues. In germline, CDR1 is LNHDA, CDR2 SQIVND (reference sequence). This CDR3 is CASSIGRLNTGELFF. The CDR3 DNA sequence: TGTGCCAGTAGTATAGGGCGGCTAAACACCGGGGAGCTGTTTTTT.

This chain joins TRBV2 and TRBJ2-7, with TRBD1 matching 12 bases. V lost 7 bases, J lost 4 bases, and 8 bases stayed unmatched. The CDR3 has 15 residues. Per the germline V gene, CDR1 is SNHLY and CDR2 is FYNNEI. CDR3 sequence reads: CASIPGTGGTYEQYF. The CDR3 coding sequence is TGTGCCAGCATCCCCGGGACAGGGGGCACATACGAGCAGTACTTC.

This chain uses TRBV4-1 with TRBJ2-1; 12 bases map to TRBD2. CDR3 length equals 16 residues. CDR1 MGHRA and CDR2 YSYEKL come from the germline V gene. J gave up 7 bases and V 4 bases, and 8 bases lay outside the gene matches. The CDR3, as DNA: TGCGCCAGCAGCCGCAGCCTAGCGGGGGGGCTAAATGAGCAGTTCTTC. Its protein is CASSRSLAGGLNEQFF.

V is TRBV6-1 and J is TRBJ2-1, with D perhaps matching TRBD1 (6 bases). The V end lost 2 bases, the J end lost 1 base, and 9 bases lay between the germline ends. This CDR3 region has 15 residues. In germline, CDR1 is MNHNS, CDR2 SASEGT. The CDR3 nucleotides are TGTGCCAGCAGTGAACAGGGGTTATCCTACAATGAGCAGTTCTTC. The encoded protein is CASSEQGLSYNEQFF.

This clone was counted a few times. The genes are TRBV6-4 and TRBJ1-1; TRBD1 is a possible D gene (6 bases). The CDR3 spans 13 residues. Trimming shortened V by 4 bases and J by 3 bases, and 9 bases separated the two germline ends. From germline, CDR1 is MRHNA and CDR2 SNTAGT. This CDR3 reads CASSATGYTEAFF. In nucleotides, the CDR3 is TGTGCCAGCAGTGCCACAGGGTACACTGAAGCTTTCTTT.

The chain has TRBV9 and TRBJ1-3, with D hard to call. This CDR3 region has 14 residues. V shed 2 bases and J shed 1 base, with 7 bases lying between them. Germline assignment: CDR1 SGDLS and CDR2 YYNGEE. In DNA form, the CDR3 reads TGTGCCAGCAGCGTCGGAGATTCTGGAAACACCATATATTTT. Protein sequence: CASSVGDSGNTIYF.

The V gene is TRBV6-5, the J gene TRBJ2-1; 10 bases align to TRBD1. Per germline, CDR1 MNHEY and CDR2 SVGAGI. V shed 4 bases, J shed 8 bases, and the junction held 8 bases outside the gene matches. CDR3 size: 15 residues. CDR3 residues: CASSSPGQGRHEQFF. The CDR3 nucleotides read TGTGCCAGCAGTTCTCCGGGACAGGGGCGGCATGAGCAGTTCTTC.

This clone occurred a few times. This sequence joins TRBV29-1 and TRBJ1-1, with D hard to call. Per the germline V gene, CDR1 is SQVTM and CDR2 is ANQGSEA. Between the trimmed V and J ends, which lost 7 bases and 6 bases, there was a span of 15 bases. The CDR3 contains 12 residues. In nucleotides, the CDR3 is TGCAGCGCCGGGGATTTGGATTCTGAAGCTTTCTTT. The encoded protein is CSAGDLDSEAFF. Full variable domain (remainder filled in from reference TRBV29-1 and TRBJ1-1): SAVISQKPSRDICQRGTSLTIQCQVDSQVTMMFWYRQQPGQSLTLIATANQGSEATYESGFVIDKFPISRPNLTFSTLTVSNMSPEDSSIYLCSAGDLDSEAFFGQGTRLTVV.

This chain uses TRBV9 with TRBJ2-1; TRBD2 aligns across 8 bases. This CDR3 has 15 residues. The germline V gene has CDR1 SGDLS and CDR2 YYNGEE. J gave up 5 bases and V 0 bases, and 4 bases lay outside the gene matches. This CDR3 is CASSVVSGANNEQFF. CDR3 nucleotides: TGTGCCAGCAGCGTAGTTAGCGGGGCCAACAATGAGCAGTTCTTC.

The chain is built from TRBV27 and TRBJ2-6; possible D gene TRBD1, 5 bases. CDR1 is MNHEY, CDR2 SMNVEV, per germline (reference sequence). The V end lost 2 bases, the J end lost 2 bases, and 7 bases lay between the germline ends. CDR3 size: 15 residues. The CDR3, as DNA: TGTGCCAGCAGTTTAGGCAGGGCTGGGGCCAACGTCCTGACTTTC. This sequence encodes CASSLGRAGANVLTF.

The V gene is TRBV9, the J gene TRBJ2-6; no definite D call. The CDR3 spans 16 residues. V was trimmed by 0 bases and J by 0 bases, leaving 7 bases between them. Germline V gives CDR1 SGDLS, CDR2 YYNGEE. The CDR3 DNA reads as TGTGCCAGCAGCGTAGCTCCAGACTCTGGGGCCAACGTCCTGACTTTC. Residues: CASSVAPDSGANVLTF. Full variable domain (remainder filled in from reference TRBV9 and TRBJ2-6): DSGVTQTPKHLITATGQRVTLRCSPRSGDLSVYWYQQSLDQGLQFLIQYYNGEERAKGNILERFSAQQFPDLHSELNLSSLELGDSALYFCASSVAPDSGANVLTFGAGSRLTVL.

The J gene is TRBJ2-1, the V gene TRBV7-2; 7 bases align to TRBD2. Germline lookup yields CDR1 SGHTA and CDR2 FQGNSA. The J segment lost 10 bases and the V segment lost 5 bases, leaving 11 bases of the junction unmatched. The CDR3 spans 14 residues. CDR3 bases: TGTGCCAGCAGCCCCAACGGGGGGAGGGACGAGCAGTTCTTC. As protein: CASSPNGGRDEQFF.

The V and J genes are TRBV5-1 and TRBJ2-2, with 7 bases aligning to TRBD1. Germline CDR1 and CDR2: SGHRS and YFSETQ. The V segment lost 0 bases and the J segment 6 bases; nucleotides outside the gene matches: 5. The CDR3 loop spans 15 amino acids. For the CDR3, the DNA is TGCGCCAGCAGCTTGGGGAGACAGGGAGCCGGGGAGCTGTTTTTT. It translates to CASSLGRQGAGELFF.

This chain connects TRBV7-2 to TRBJ2-1; 7 nucleotides align to TRBD1. The germline V gene has CDR1 SGHTA and CDR2 FQGNSA. The CDR3 spans 14 residues. With 6 bases clipped from V and 4 bases from J, the junction kept 6 bases outside the gene matches. The DNA for the CDR3 is TGTGCCAGCAGTCGGGACAGCAGTTACAATGAGCAGTTCTTC. Its protein product is CASSRDSSYNEQFF.